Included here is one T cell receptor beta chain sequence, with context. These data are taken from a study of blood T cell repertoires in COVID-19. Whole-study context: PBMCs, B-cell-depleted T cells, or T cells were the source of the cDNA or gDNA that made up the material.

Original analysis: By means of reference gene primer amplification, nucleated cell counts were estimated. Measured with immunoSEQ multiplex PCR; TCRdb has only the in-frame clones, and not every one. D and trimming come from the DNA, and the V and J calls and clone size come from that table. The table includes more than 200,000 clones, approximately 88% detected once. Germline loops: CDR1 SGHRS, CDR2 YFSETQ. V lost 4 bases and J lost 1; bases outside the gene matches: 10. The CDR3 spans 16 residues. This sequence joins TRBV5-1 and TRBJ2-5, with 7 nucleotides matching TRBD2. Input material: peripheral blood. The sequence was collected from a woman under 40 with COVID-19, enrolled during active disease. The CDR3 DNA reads TGCGCCAGCAGCCAAGGACTAGAATCCCTCCAAGAGACCCAGTACTTC. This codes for CASSQGLESLQETQYF.